This TCR beta chain was identified during a study of T cell repertoires in cytomegalovirus infection. Remarks on this clonotype: Its target is not known.

Trimming cost V 1 base and J 9 bases, with 6 bases left between them. The germline V gene encodes CDR1 SGHAT and CDR2 FQNNGV. CDR3 length: 12 residues. From the reads, TCRdb called clonotypes with MiXCR, one entry per CDR3 protein. Counted here are 650,000 to 900,000 distinct CDR3 sequences, less than 35% occurring once; the ten biggest clones make up approximately 13%. The sample here was cultured CD8+ T cells from PBMCs, taken from culture after CMV antigen stimulation. This TCR derives from a human donor in good health (CMV status not recorded). Some clones in this sample may be carry-over from other donors' samples. This chain joins TRBV11-2 and TRBJ2-2; D call uncertain. The CDR3 protein is CASSLGFRELFF. CDR3 DNA sequence: TGTGCCAGCAGCTTAGGTTTCCGGGAGCTGTTTTTT.